These T cell receptor beta chains were read from a single sample in a study of blood T cell repertoires in COVID-19. Some clones are missing from TCRdb's copy, which holds only in-frame ones; the method was immunoSEQ multiplex PCR. This sample has tens of thousands of clones, with 70% to 90% found just once. Sequences were obtained from peripheral blood. The receptors originated from a woman aged 70-85 years with active COVID-19. CDR3s leave out the opening cysteine and the closing phenylalanine or tryptophan.

v_gene	j_gene	CDR3aa
TRBV20-1	TRBJ2-1	SASRRGGRWNEQF
TRBV3-1/TRBV3-2	TRBJ2-3	ASSLSVDTQY
TRBV18	TRBJ1-4	ASSPFDRATNEKLF
TRBV2	TRBJ2-2	ASSHGSGAGELF
TRBV5-1	TRBJ2-1	ASFQFPGGSVNEQF
TRBV5-1	TRBJ2-1	ASSLGGNSYNEQF
TRBV6-5	TRBJ1-2	ASKGSSLYGYT
TRBV19	TRBJ2-7	ASGRDRVGEQY
TRBV19	TRBJ2-7	ASSQDRDYEQY
TRBV5-1	TRBJ2-5	ASSQGQPQETQY
TRBV4-3	TRBJ1-4	ASSQQGIREKLF
TRBV6-2/TRBV6-3	TRBJ1-1	ASSYRRTGEAF
TRBV6-5	TRBJ1-1	ATGMNTEAF
TRBV5-1	TRBJ2-5	ASSLAGAGGRETQY
TRBV13	TRBJ2-5	ASSLGGRGGQETQY
TRBV7-9	TRBJ2-1	ASSPRGGVNNEQF
TRBV6-5	TRBJ1-2	ASSYQAYYGYT